This section outlines one TCR beta chain sequence together with its context. The antigen remains undetermined. Only in-frame clones appear in the TCRdb table, and some are missing; sequencing was by immunoSEQ multiplex PCR. The sample shows 110,000 or so clones, roughly nine tenths of them seen only once. Germline CDR1 is SGHRS and CDR2 is YFSETQ. The CDR3 is 15 amino acids. V was clipped by 1 base and J by 4 bases, with 11 bases between them. Regarding time point: week 11, during vaccination. Vaccination used 300 ug of mutant IDH1 20-mer peptide per dose, with topical imiquimod. The data belong to a study of a mutant IDH1 vaccine in newly diagnosed glioma. As for the study in general: Before enrollment, patients got radiotherapy alone, temozolomide alone, or mostly the combination.

This TCR came from a woman aged 45-60 years with glioma. The V gene is TRBV5-1, the J gene TRBJ1-4, with D perhaps matching TRBD1 (5 bases). Sequenced material: PBMCs, taken from a glioma patient whose treatment included an IDH1 peptide vaccine. The CDR3 DNA reads TGCGCCAGCAGCTTGAGGGGTACGGGTAATGAAAAACTGTTTTTT. Its protein product is CASSLRGTGNEKLFF.